The clone carrying this T cell receptor beta chain showed up just once. Its antigen is unknown. Donors were healthy HIV-negative adults without recently reported acute infections or vaccinations. Source study methods: Quality scores were absent from the junction-only immunoSEQ sequences, so filtering differed. Data came from immunoSEQ multiplex PCR; TCRdb stores just in-frame clones and leaves some out. Clone size and V and J calls were adopted from that table, with D and trimming inferred from the DNA. Of 550,000 to 700,000 clones listed, 60% to 75% are singletons. V gave up 6 bases and J gave up 2 bases, with 18 bases separating them. The CDR3 is made up of 16 amino acids. In germline, CDR1 is SGHAT, CDR2 FQNNGV. This sample was included in a study of shared clonotypes between healthy human individuals. Study-wide results and limits: Clonotype sharing levels among donors were expected to vary with sequencing depth.

This TCR was recovered from a woman aged 25 to 39 in good health. What was sequenced was memory CD4+ T cells sorted from blood. The subset is: CD45RA-negative fraction. The chain carries TRBV11-2 and TRBJ2-3, with D possibly matching TRBD2 (6 bases). This chain's CDR3 is CASSPPGGALTDTQYF. The CDR3 DNA sequence: TGTGCCAGCAGTCCACCTGGCGGGGCTCTCACAGATACGCAGTATTTT.